These T cell receptor beta chains were read from a single sample in a study of siplizumab effects on memory and regulatory T cells. TCRdb's table, derived via immunoSEQ multiplex PCR, lists solely in-frame clones and lacks some. The repertoire holds roughly 60,000 clones, with 93% as singletons. Sequencing used CD8+ T cells sorted from blood. These receptors came from a human donor in good health. Each CDR3 is given with its conserved first and last residue. D genes are given only for firm matches. Only part of the rows carry a size: once, few, many, or a class if the clone is expanded.

V	J	size	D	DNA	CDR3
TRBV27	TRBJ1-2	-	TRBD1	TGTGCCAGCAGCCTGACAGGGAACTATGGCTACACCTTC	CASSLTGNYGYTF
TRBV4-1	TRBJ1-2	-	TRBD1	TGCGCCAGCAGCCCGGACAGGGCCCATGGCTACACCTTC	CASSPDRAHGYTF
TRBV14	TRBJ2-1	-	TRBD1	TGTGCCAGCAGCCACAGGGGGCTCTACAATGAGCAGTTCTTC	CASSHRGLYNEQFF
TRBV27	TRBJ2-3	-	-	TGTGCCAGCAGTTCTTTGGCGGAGGGAACAGATACGCAGTATTTT	CASSSLAEGTDTQYF
TRBV7-8	TRBJ2-7	-	-	TGTGCCAGCAGCTTAGGGCTTTGGGGGGTTGAGAGCCGACTCTACGAGCAGTACTTC	CASSLGLWGVESRLYEQYF
TRBV13	TRBJ2-1	-	TRBD2	TGTGCCAGCAGCCGTGAGCGGGATGCAACGGGTGAGCAGTTCTTC	CASSRERDATGEQFF
TRBV25-1	TRBJ2-1	-	TRBD2	TGTGCCAGCACGGCTAAAACTAGCGGGAGAAGCTCCTACAATGAGCAGTTCTTC	CASTAKTSGRSSYNEQFF
TRBV19	TRBJ2-1	-	TRBD2	TGTGCCAGTAGTTTTTCCGGGACTAAAATCTTC	CASSFSGTKIF
TRBV6-4	TRBJ1-2	few	-	TGTGCCAGCAGTGATCGTGGAGGCTACACCTTC	CASSDRGGYTF
TRBV6-1	TRBJ2-7	-	-	TGTGCCAGCAGTGAAGGGCTGGGGGCCTTCGCCGGCGACGAGCAGTACTTC	CASSEGLGAFAGDEQYF
TRBV6-6	TRBJ2-5	-	-	TGTGCCAGCAGTTACGCAGAGACCCAGTACTTC	CASSYAETQYF
TRBV5-6	TRBJ1-5	-	-	TGTGCCAGCAGCTTGCTAGGGGGGGCGGGTCAGCCCCAGCATTTT	CASSLLGGAGQPQHF
TRBV11-3	TRBJ2-7	-	-	TGTGCCAGCACCGAGGGGTCGGTTCGGGAGCAGTACTTC	CASTEGSVREQYF
TRBV29-1	TRBJ2-2	-	-	TGCAGCGTTGAAGGGGGGGCAGAAAAGACCGGGGAGCTGTTTTTT	CSVEGGAEKTGELFF
TRBV7-7	TRBJ2-2	-	TRBD1	TGTGCTAGCGGACAGGGAATGAACACCGGGGAGCTGTTTTTT	CASGQGMNTGELFF
TRBV7-9	TRBJ2-1	-	TRBD2	TGTGCCAGCACCGCCCTAGCGGGAGGACGGGCTGAGCAGTTCTTC	CASTALAGGRAEQFF
TRBV11-2	TRBJ2-7	-	TRBD1	TGTGCCAGCAGCATTGACAGGGGGGCCTACGAGCAGTACTTC	CASSIDRGAYEQYF
TRBV6-1	TRBJ1-5	-	-	TGTGCCAGCAGTGAAGGAACAGGCCCAGGTCAGCCCCAGCATTTT	CASSEGTGPGQPQHF
TRBV5-6	TRBJ2-1	-	-	TGTGCCAGCAGCTCAGGACTTGACAATGAGCAGTTCTTC	CASSSGLDNEQFF
TRBV5-8	TRBJ1-2	-	-	TGTGCCGTCGATGGCTACACCTTC	CAVDGYTF
TRBV5-6	TRBJ2-1	-	TRBD2	TGTGCCAGCAGCTTGGAACTAGCGGGATGGAATGAGCAGTTCTTC	CASSLELAGWNEQFF
TRBV28	TRBJ2-6	-	-	TGTGCCAGCAGCGGGGCCAACGTCCTGACTTTC	CASSGANVLTF
TRBV14	TRBJ2-1	-	-	TGTGCCAGCAGCCAAGCGGGAGCCTACAATGAGCAGTTCTTC	CASSQAGAYNEQFF
TRBV6-5	TRBJ2-7	-	-	TGTGCCAGCAGTTACCGGGACGGCCTCTCCTACGAGCAGTACTTC	CASSYRDGLSYEQYF
TRBV28	TRBJ2-3	-	TRBD1	TGTGCCAGCAGCAAATCCCGGGACAGTGACACAGATACGCAGTATTTT	CASSKSRDSDTDTQYF
TRBV7-8	TRBJ2-3	few	-	TGTGCCAGCAGCTTACCCGTCGTAGATACGCAGTATTTT	CASSLPVVDTQYF
TRBV5-1	TRBJ1-2	-	-	TGCGCCAGCAGCTCTACCGGGCCGACTGGCTACACCTTC	CASSSTGPTGYTF
TRBV28	TRBJ2-1	-	TRBD1	TGTGCCAGCAGTCCCCCCCCGGGACAGGGGCCGGCACACTACAATGAGCAGTTCTTC	CASSPPPGQGPAHYNEQFF
TRBV9	TRBJ2-3	-	-	TGTGCCAGCAGCGTAAAGGGACTGACAGATACGCAGTATTTT	CASSVKGLTDTQYF
TRBV7-9	TRBJ2-1	-	-	TGTGCCAGCAGATGGAGCGGTAGCTCCTACAATGAGCAGTTCTTC	CASRWSGSSYNEQFF
TRBV14	TRBJ1-4	-	-	TGTGCCAGCAGCCCTCGCGCACCAGGTTTTTATGAAAAACTGTTTTTT	CASSPRAPGFYEKLFF
TRBV11-2	TRBJ1-1	-	TRBD1	TGTGCCAGCAGCTTAGATCTAGTCGGGACAGGGGTGTACACTGAAGCTTTCTTT	CASSLDLVGTGVYTEAFF
TRBV5-1	TRBJ1-3	-	-	TGCGCCAGCAGCTTTGAATCGCCATCCAACACCATATATTTT	CASSFESPSNTIYF
TRBV5-4	TRBJ2-5	-	-	TGTGCCAGCAGCTCACCAACCGGGACCACGGAGACCCAGTACTTC	CASSSPTGTTETQYF
TRBV10-3	TRBJ2-2	-	-	TGTGCCATCAGTGAGTCTCAGGAGCTGTTTTTT	CAISESQELFF
TRBV29-1	TRBJ2-7	-	-	TGCAGCGTTAATACAGGGTTAGGGGGCGAGCAGTACTTC	CSVNTGLGGEQYF
TRBV7-8	TRBJ1-1	-	-	TGTGCCAGCAGCGCCTGGACATTTTTGAACACTGAAGCTTTCTTT	CASSAWTFLNTEAFF
TRBV29-1	TRBJ2-1	-	-	TGCAGCGTCAGAGGTACGAGCAATGAGCAGTTCTTC	CSVRGTSNEQFF
TRBV29-1	TRBJ2-1	-	TRBD2	TGCAGCGTTGTATTGCGGGAGGGCCTCAATGAGCAGTTCTTC	CSVVLREGLNEQFF
TRBV28	TRBJ2-1	-	-	TGTGCCAGCAGTACCATTCACAGGGCAGGCTCCTACAATGAGCAGTTCTTC	CASSTIHRAGSYNEQFF
TRBV7-2	TRBJ2-7	-	-	TGTGCCAGCAGCTTTCCCGGGCTAGCTGGCAAAGACGAGCAGTACTTC	CASSFPGLAGKDEQYF
TRBV6-5	TRBJ2-6	once	TRBD1	TGTGCCAGCAGTTACACCCGTACAGGGGCCGTCCTGACTTTC	CASSYTRTGAVLTF
TRBV7-8	TRBJ2-6	-	TRBD2	TGTGCCAGCAGCTTAAGCGGGATCCCCTCTGGGGCCAACGTCCTGACTTTC	CASSLSGIPSGANVLTF
TRBV6-5	TRBJ1-1	-	-	TGTGCCAGCAGTTACTCGAAGGGGCCCAACACTGAAGCTTTCTTT	CASSYSKGPNTEAFF
TRBV4-1	TRBJ1-4	-	-	TGCGCCAGCAGCTATCAGGGTGACTATGAAAAACTGTTTTTT	CASSYQGDYEKLFF
TRBV7-2	TRBJ2-3	-	-	TGTGCCAGCAGCTTTATCACAGATACGCAGTATTTT	CASSFITDTQYF
TRBV7-9	TRBJ2-1	-	TRBD1	TGTGCCAGCAGCTTAGACAGGGGCAATGAGCAGTTCTTC	CASSLDRGNEQFF
TRBV5-8	TRBJ2-1	-	TRBD2	TGTGCCAGCAGCTTTCTAGCGGGAGAGAACTACAATGAGCAGTTCTTC	CASSFLAGENYNEQFF
TRBV12-5	TRBJ2-2	-	-	TGTGCTAGTGTAGGTGGAGGGAGCGGGGAGCTGTTTTTT	CASVGGGSGELFF
TRBV27	TRBJ2-1	-	-	TGTGCCAGCAGCCTCTCCTATTACAATGAGCAGTTCTTC	CASSLSYYNEQFF
TRBV7-6	TRBJ1-3	-	-	TGTGCCAGCAGCCGGGCGTCTGGAAACACCATATATTTT	CASSRASGNTIYF
TRBV7-9	TRBJ1-1	once	TRBD1	TGTGCCAGCAGCTACGGCGCAGGGGGGATTGGCACTGAAGCTTTCTTT	CASSYGAGGIGTEAFF
TRBV27	TRBJ2-7	-	-	TGTGCCAGCAGTTTAACTCTAGCCCAATCCTACGAGCAGTACTTC	CASSLTLAQSYEQYF
TRBV9	TRBJ1-1	-	-	TGTGCCAGCAGCGAAGGGGGGAGGGCTGAAGCTTTCTTT	CASSEGGRAEAFF